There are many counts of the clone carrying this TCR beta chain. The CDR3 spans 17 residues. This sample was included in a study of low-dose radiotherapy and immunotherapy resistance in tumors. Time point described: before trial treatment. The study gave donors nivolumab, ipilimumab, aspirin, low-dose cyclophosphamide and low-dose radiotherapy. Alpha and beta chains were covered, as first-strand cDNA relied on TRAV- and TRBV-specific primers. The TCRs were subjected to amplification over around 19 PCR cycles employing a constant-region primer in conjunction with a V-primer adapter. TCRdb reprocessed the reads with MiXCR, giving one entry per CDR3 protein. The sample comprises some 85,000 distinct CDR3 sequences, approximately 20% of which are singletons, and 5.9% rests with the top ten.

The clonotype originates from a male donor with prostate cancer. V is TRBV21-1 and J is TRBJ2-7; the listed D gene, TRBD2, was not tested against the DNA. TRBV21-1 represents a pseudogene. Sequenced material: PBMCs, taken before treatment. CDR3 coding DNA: TGTGCCAGCAGCAAGAAACGGTGGGAGGGGTCCTCCTACGAGCAGTACTTC. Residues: CASSKKRWEGSSYEQYF.